The 31 T cell receptor beta chains presented below share a single source sample, sequenced in a study of blood T cell repertoires in COVID-19. Method: immunoSEQ multiplex PCR; TCRdb's copy keeps in-frame clones and lacks some. The table records some 150,000 clones, around 84% of them present only once. What was sequenced was peripheral blood. These receptors came from a man between 70 and 80 years old with acute or convalescent COVID-19.

The rearrangement uses TRBV5-1 and TRBJ1-2; D perhaps matches TRBD1 (5 bases). This CDR3 is built from 13 residues. V was pared by 2 bases and J by 2 bases, with 7 bases between. The germline gives CDR1 SGHRS, CDR2 YFSETQ. As DNA, the CDR3 is TGCGCCAGCAGCTTATCAGGGAACTATGGCTACACCTTC. Residues: CASSLSGNYGYTF.

This clone appeared a single time. The chain carries TRBV20-1 and TRBJ2-5; D perhaps matches TRBD1 (5 bases). CDR1 is DFQATT, CDR2 SNEGSKA, per germline (reference sequence). The length of the CDR3 is 12 residues. The germline V and J ends were trimmed by 3 bases and 7 bases, with 12 bases remaining between them. The CDR3 coding sequence is TGCAGTGCTAGTCAGGGTCGAGGGACCCAGTACTTC. Its protein product is CSASQGRGTQYF.

The chain combines TRBV7-3 with TRBJ2-7; 9 bases are shared with TRBD1. Germline V lookup: CDR1 SGHTA, CDR2 FQGTGA. The V and J ends lost 1 base and 5 bases, in that order; junction bases with no gene match: 6. The CDR3 has 15 amino acids. Here the CDR3 reads CASSLMGTGFHEQYF. CDR3 DNA sequence: TGTGCCAGCAGCTTAATGGGGACAGGGTTTCACGAGCAGTACTTC.

The genes are TRBV29-1 and TRBJ1-1, with TRBD1 as a possible D gene (6 bases). This CDR3 contains 14 residues. The germline CDR1 and CDR2 sequences are SQVTM and ANQGSEA. Trimming removed 0 bases from V and 6 bases from J, with 14 bases in between. The CDR3 nucleotides read TGCAGCGTTGAAGAGCAGGGGCCGCTGGCTGAAGCTTTCTTT. Translated: CSVEEQGPLAEAFF. The complete variable domain, with remaining parts taken from reference TRBV29-1 and TRBJ1-1, reads SAVISQKPSRDICQRGTSLTIQCQVDSQVTMMFWYRQQPGQSLTLIATANQGSEATYESGFVIDKFPISRPNLTFSTLTVSNMSPEDSSIYLCSVEEQGPLAEAFFGQGTRLTVV.

The DNA for the CDR3 is TGTGCCAGCGGGGGAGGCTATCAGCCCCAGCATTTT. Translated: CASGGGYQPQHF. The chain combines TRBV6-6 with TRBJ1-5, with D possibly being TRBD1 (5 bases). V lost 8 bases and J lost 5, with 10 bases in between. This CDR3 is 12 amino acids long. Germline CDR1 and CDR2: MNHNY and SVGAGI (reference sequence).

The J gene is TRBJ1-6, the V gene TRBV2; 7 bases are a match to TRBD1. Germline V lookup: CDR1 SNHLY, CDR2 FYNNEI. The CDR3 loop spans 14 amino acids. Germline trimming cut 8 bases from V and 10 bases from J; bases unmatched to any gene: 11. CDR3 protein: CASGLGTERSPLHF. The CDR3 bases are TGTGCCAGCGGGTTGGGGACAGAAAGATCACCCCTCCACTTT.

The CDR3 is CASSMRPNYGYTF. CDR3 in DNA: TGTGCCAGTAGTATGAGGCCTAACTATGGCTACACCTTC. This rearrangement joins TRBV19 to TRBJ1-2; D remains unclear. Germline V lookup: CDR1 LNHDA, CDR2 SQIVND (reference sequence). The CDR3 is made up of 13 amino acids. V lost 3 bases and J 0 bases, leaving 5 bases between the germline ends.

J is TRBJ1-2 and V is TRBV18; D not resolved. Trimming left V 0 bases short and J 5 bases short, with 10 bases between. This CDR3 spans 14 amino acids. In germline, CDR1 is KGHSH, CDR2 LQKENI. The CDR3 DNA reads as TGTGCCAGCTCACCACCAGACCGGAGGTATGGCTACACCTTC. Translated: CASSPPDRRYGYTF.

CDR3 DNA sequence: TGTGCCAGCAGCCTCAGGGGGCTCCCGGACACCATATATTTT. Amino acid sequence: CASSLRGLPDTIYF. V gene TRBV6-5 combines with J gene TRBJ1-3; 8 positions match TRBD1. With V trimmed by 6 bases and J by 8 bases, 9 bases remained unmatched. Germline V gene sequence: CDR1 MNHEY, CDR2 SVGAGI. This CDR3 contains 14 residues.

The chain recombines TRBV11-3 with TRBJ2-2, with D maybe TRBD1 (6 bases). Germline V gene data show CDR1 as SGHNT and CDR2 as YENEEA. This CDR3 has 14 residues. Deletions cut 5 bases from V and 1 base from J, with 8 bases between. The CDR3 DNA is TGTGCCAGCAGCCCGGGACAGAACACCGGGGAGCTGTTTTTT. It translates to CASSPGQNTGELFF.

The genes are TRBV6-5 and TRBJ1-3; no clear D. Per germline, CDR1 MNHEY and CDR2 SVGAGI. This CDR3 comprises 13 residues. The V gene lost 6 bases and the J gene lost 0 bases, with 6 bases spanning the gap. The CDR3 reads CASSPFSGNTIYF. CDR3 nucleotide sequence: TGTGCCAGCAGCCCATTCTCTGGAAACACCATATATTTT.

CDR3 nucleotide sequence: TGTGCCAGTAGTATAGTGAGGTACCGTCAGCCCCAGCATTTT. Translation: CASSIVRYRQPQHF. The chain combines TRBV19 with TRBJ1-5; D gene unclear. V was pared by 1 base and J by 6 bases, with 10 bases between. The CDR3 runs 14 residues. CDR1 and CDR2 (germline): LNHDA, SQIVND (reference sequence). The complete variable domain, with remaining parts taken from reference TRBV19 and TRBJ1-5, reads DGGITQSPKYLFRKEGQNVTLSCEQNLNHDAMYWYRQDPGQGLRLIYYSQIVNDFQKGDIAEGYSVSREKKESFPLTVTSAQKNPTAFYLCASSIVRYRQPQHFGDGTRLSIL.

The V gene is TRBV7-8, the J gene TRBJ1-3, with D perhaps matching TRBD1 (6 bases). Looked up from germline, CDR1 is SGHVS and CDR2 is FQNEAQ. There are 14 residues in the CDR3. The V and J ends lost 3 bases and 2 bases respectively, with 8 bases between them. The CDR3 region has the DNA TGTGCCAGCAGCTTCCAGGGGACTGGAAACACCATATATTTT. Protein: CASSFQGTGNTIYF.

The genes are TRBV7-9 and TRBJ2-5; 10 bases map to TRBD2. V gave up 3 bases and J gave up 1 base; unmatched junction bases: 5. Per germline, CDR1 SEHNR and CDR2 FQNEAQ (reference sequence). This CDR3 is built from 16 residues. This CDR3 reads CASSFGAGGRQETQYF. CDR3 DNA sequence: TGTGCCAGCAGCTTTGGAGCGGGGGGGCGCCAAGAGACCCAGTACTTC.

CDR3 region: CASSKGMGLLETQYF. Written as DNA, the CDR3 is TGTGCCAGCAGCAAAGGGATGGGACTCCTGGAGACCCAGTACTTC. The gene calls are TRBV21-1 and TRBJ2-5; the table calls TRBD2, which could not be checked here. TRBV21-1 is shown as a pseudogene. The CDR3 is made up of 15 amino acids.

The chain links TRBV18 to TRBJ2-3, with TRBD1 matching 10 bases. This CDR3 is built from 17 residues. The J segment lost 1 base and the V segment lost 1 base, leaving 5 bases of the junction unmatched. Per germline, CDR1 KGHSH and CDR2 LQKENI. The CDR3 sequence is CASSPRGGTGGTDTQYF. DNA for the CDR3: TGTGCCAGCTCACCACGCGGTGGGACAGGGGGCACAGATACGCAGTATTTT.

This chain uses TRBV30 with TRBJ2-1; TRBD2 agrees at 7 bases. After removal of 3 bases from V and 5 bases from J, the junction contained 10 bases not matched to a gene. The CDR3 contains 15 residues. Germline V CDR1 and CDR2: GTSNPN, SVGIG (reference sequence). CDR3 residues: CAWSAPGLSDNEQFF. The CDR3 coding sequence is TGTGCCTGGAGCGCCCCGGGACTATCGGACAATGAGCAGTTCTTC.

This chain connects TRBV6-2 or TRBV6-3 to TRBJ1-6, with D maybe TRBD1 (5 bases). The germline gives CDR1 MNHEY, CDR2 SVGEGT. CDR3 length: 14 amino acids. The V and J ends lost 5 bases and 4 bases respectively, with 9 bases between them. Here the CDR3 reads CASSRGGYNSPLHF. In DNA form, the CDR3 reads TGTGCCAGCAGTAGGGGTGGTTATAATTCACCCCTCCACTTT.

The rearrangement uses TRBV3-1 (or the pseudogene TRBV3-2) and TRBJ1-5; 7 bases match TRBD1. With 2 bases clipped from V and 3 bases from J, the junction kept 1 base outside the gene matches. The CDR3 totals 14 residues. Per the germline V gene, CDR1 is LGHDT and CDR2 is YNNKEL (reference sequence). CDR3 protein: CASSQTGDNQPQHF. The CDR3, as DNA: TGTGCCAGCAGCCAAACAGGGGACAATCAGCCCCAGCATTTT.

The rearrangement uses TRBV9 and TRBJ2-1; 8 positions match TRBD2. The V gene end was trimmed by 4 bases and the J gene end by 3 bases; junction bases not matched to a gene: 9. Germline CDR1 and CDR2: SGDLS and YYNGEE. CDR3 length: 16 amino acids. CDR3 sequence: CASSPSDSGVYNEQFF. CDR3 nucleotides: TGTGCCAGCAGCCCGAGTGATAGCGGGGTCTACAATGAGCAGTTCTTC.

This rearrangement joins TRBV11-2 to TRBJ2-1; perhaps TRBD2 as D (5 bases). The CDR3 contains 16 residues. V gave up 0 bases and J gave up 8 bases, with 17 bases separating them. The V gene's germline CDR1 is SGHAT and CDR2 FQNNGV. Written as DNA, the CDR3 is TGTGCCAGCAGCTTAGATAGGTCCGAGGGTGGTTATGAGCAGTTCTTC. Translation: CASSLDRSEGGYEQFF.

The V and J genes are TRBV25-1 and TRBJ1-4; D uncertain. The CDR3 is 14 amino acids. Per the germline V gene, CDR1 is MGHDK and CDR2 is SYGVNS. The ends were cut back, 3 bases at V and 8 bases at J, with 13 bases in the middle. The CDR3 loop reads CASSDPGTDEKLFF. The CDR3 nucleotides are TGTGCCAGCAGTGACCCGGGTACCGACGAAAAACTGTTTTTT.

This clone appeared once. The V and J genes are TRBV6-5 and TRBJ1-6, with D unclear. The CDR3 has 15 residues. Germline loops: CDR1 MNHEY, CDR2 SVGAGI. V gave up 4 bases and J gave up 14 bases, with 21 bases separating them. CDR3 coding DNA: TGTGCCAGCAGTTCTCCGGGGAGCGACGGGGTAACCCTCCACTTT. Residues: CASSSPGSDGVTLHF.

The rearrangement links TRBV6-4 to TRBJ2-1; D is ambiguous. V was trimmed by 1 base and J by 7 bases, leaving 8 bases between them. The germline gives CDR1 MRHNA, CDR2 SNTAGT. This CDR3 is built from 13 residues. For the CDR3, the DNA is TGTGCCAGCAGTGACTACAGTGGGAATGAGCAGTTCTTC. It is translated as CASSDYSGNEQFF.

The chain joins TRBV5-1 to TRBJ2-5, with TRBD1 matching over 11 bases. With V trimmed by 5 bases and J by 4 bases, 4 bases remained unmatched. The CDR3 has 14 residues. Germline-derived CDR1 and CDR2 are SGHRS and YFSETQ. CDR3 sequence (DNA): TGCGCCAGCAGTCTGGACAGGGGGCGAGAGACCCAGTACTTC. It codes for CASSLDRGRETQYF.

The V gene is TRBV6-5, the J gene TRBJ2-7; 11 nucleotides agree with TRBD1. The CDR3 sequence is 15 residues long. CDR1 is MNHEY, CDR2 SVGAGI, per germline. V shed 4 bases, J shed 3 bases, and the junction held 5 bases outside the gene matches. Written as DNA, the CDR3 is TGTGCCAGCAGTTCTACCGGGACAGGGGGCTACGAGCAGTACTTC. It codes for CASSSTGTGGYEQYF.

The rearrangement uses TRBV5-1 and TRBJ2-1, with 13 positions matching TRBD2. The CDR3 length is 15 residues. CDR1 and CDR2 from the germline V gene are SGHRS and YFSETQ. The J segment lost 9 bases and the V segment lost 3 bases, leaving 6 bases of the junction unmatched. The DNA for the CDR3 is TGCGCCAGCAGCTCCGGGACTAGCGGGGACGGTGAGCAGTTCTTC. It is translated as CASSSGTSGDGEQFF.

The V call is TRBV7-3, the J call TRBJ2-2, with unresolved D. Per germline, CDR1 SGHTA and CDR2 FQGTGA. Trimming took 5 bases from V and 7 from J, leaving 14 bases between them. The CDR3 loop spans 14 amino acids. CDR3 nucleotide sequence: TGTGCCAGCAGCCCCCCCGGTCCGAACGGGGAGCTGTTTTTT. Protein product: CASSPPGPNGELFF.

This clone was detected a few times. The rearrangement links TRBV2 to TRBJ2-2; D unresolved. This CDR3 has 15 residues. Germline-derived CDR1 and CDR2 are SNHLY and FYNNEI. V lost 8 bases and J lost 0, with 13 bases in between. CDR3 sequence (DNA): TGTGCCAGCGTCCTGGGCCGTTCGAACACCGGGGAGCTGTTTTTT. Residues: CASVLGRSNTGELFF.

This chain connects TRBV5-1 to TRBJ2-2; no firm D call. The CDR3 is made up of 13 amino acids. Germline assignment: CDR1 SGHRS and CDR2 YFSETQ. V was pared by 3 bases and J by 0 bases, with 3 bases between. The CDR3 reads CASSSANTGELFF. For the CDR3, the DNA is TGCGCCAGCAGCTCCGCGAACACCGGGGAGCTGTTTTTT.

Here the CDR3 DNA reads TGTGCCAGCAGCTTAGGTGCTGGGGCTCAATACGAGCAGTACTTC. Translating gives CASSLGAGAQYEQYF. The chain is built from TRBV11-3 and TRBJ2-7; tentative D call: TRBD1 (5 bases). CDR1 is SGHNT and CDR2 is YENEEA in the germline V gene. Trimming took 1 base from V and 4 from J, leaving 14 bases between them. The length of the CDR3 is 15 residues.